This T cell receptor beta chain came from a study of cytomegalovirus exposure and HLA in healthy donors. Whole-study findings and limits: Follow-up analysis later connected one missense variant in DCLRE1C with trimming of TCR beta V- and J-genes. Later findings reportedly placed an Asian-associated ancestry cluster below the approximately 670-donor mean for N-insertions.

Researchers ran the PCR with 60 Vbeta and 13 Jbeta primers. Measured with immunoSEQ multiplex PCR; TCRdb has only the in-frame clones, and not every one. The table includes around 120,000 clones, 70% to 85% detected once. At collection, donors were nominally healthy, but unrecorded immune exposures were probable. About this clone: Antigen unknown.

Per germline, CDR1 SGDLS and CDR2 YYNGEE. CDR3 length equals 13 residues. Between the trimmed V and J ends, which lost 3 bases and 8 bases, there was a span of 14 bases. Sequencing was carried out using PBMCs. This chain connects TRBV9 to TRBJ1-2; D possibly corresponds to TRBD1 (6 bases). This sequence originates from a man between 45 and 60 years old in good health and CMV-seropositive. CDR3 coding DNA: TGTGCCAGCAGCGAGGGGGGGGCGGAGGGCTACACCTTC. It translates to CASSEGGAEGYTF.